This T cell receptor (beta chain) was observed in a study of control samples from healthy donors and cancer patients. Notes on this clone: Compared with germline, one end of the junction differs, possibly owing to a read error.

Method: immunoSEQ multiplex PCR; TCRdb's copy keeps in-frame clones and lacks some. The sample carries 78,000 or so clones, roughly nine tenths recorded once. This TCR was sampled from a woman aged 45-65 years in good health. The sample consisted of blood.

DNA of the CDR3: TGTGCCAGCAGCGTAGCCGGGGCTGAAGCTTTCTTT. This translates into CASSVAGAEAFF. The J gene is TRBJ1-1, the V gene TRBV7-9; no clear D gene. The germline V gene has CDR1 SEHNR and CDR2 FQNEAQ (reference sequence). The CDR3 contains 12 residues.